Described below is a single T cell receptor beta chain sequence and its context. Antigen specificity is unknown. This entry comes from a study of cytomegalovirus exposure and HLA in healthy donors. The wider study: According to later analysis, the same platform produced the approximately 120 validation and about 630 first-cohort repertoires.

The protocol was immunoSEQ multiplex PCR, while the TCRdb copy is restricted to in-frame clones and leaves out a portion. The sample carries 120,000 or so clones, about 88% recorded once. Findings and limits, study-wide: Rare TCR sequences predominated, though certain public TCRs were found in many donors. The study flagged some 170 TCR beta chains as cytomegalovirus-associated. It was found in a later analysis that first-cohort TCR clusters tended to co-occur in the 130 or so validation repertoires.

Sequencing used PBMCs. This sequence originates from a woman between 18 and 29 years old in good health and CMV-seronegative.

CDR3 loop: CASSINSYQPQHF. In nucleotides, the CDR3 is TGTGCCAGTAGTATTAACAGTTATCAGCCCCAGCATTTT. The chain carries TRBV19 and TRBJ1-5; D is uncertain. The CDR3 spans 13 residues. V lost 3 bases and J lost 5, with 8 bases in between. From germline, CDR1 is LNHDA and CDR2 SQIVND (reference sequence). Filled out from reference TRBV19 and TRBJ1-5, the complete variable domain reads DGGITQSPKYLFRKEGQNVTLSCEQNLNHDAMYWYRQDPGQGLRLIYYSQIVNDFQKGDIAEGYSVSREKKESFPLTVTSAQKNPTAFYLCASSINSYQPQHFGDGTRLSIL.